These 13 T cell receptor beta chains were all obtained from the same sample, sequenced in a study of shared clonotypes between healthy human individuals. Naive CD8 isolation took CD45RO-negative cells positively selected for CCR7 and excluded terminally differentiated effector memory CD45RA+ cells. Using immunoSEQ multiplex PCR, the repertoire was profiled, and TCRdb retains in-frame clones only, with some absent. The sample includes around 1,900,000 clones, about 94% of them seen just once. The sample taken for sequencing was naive CD8+ T cells from PBMCs. All receptors derive from a man aged 18 to 30 in good health. Some clones in this sample may be carry-over from other donors' samples.

V gene TRBV7-9 combines with J gene TRBJ1-2; unclear D gene. Looked up from germline, CDR1 is SEHNR and CDR2 is FQNEAQ (reference sequence). V shed 7 bases and J shed 2 bases, with 14 bases lying between them. The CDR3 is 14 residues long. CDR3 DNA sequence: TGTGCCAGCACTGCCGACCCCCTGAACTATGGCTACACCTTC. This sequence encodes CASTADPLNYGYTF.

The chain recombines TRBV7-9 with TRBJ2-1; tentatively, D is TRBD2 (6 bases). V was pared by 5 bases and J by 2 bases, with 19 bases between. This CDR3 is built from 17 residues. From germline, CDR1 is SEHNR and CDR2 FQNEAQ (reference sequence). The CDR3, as DNA: TGTGCCAGCAGCCCGTCTATCGGGGCGGGAACCTACAATGAGCAGTTCTTC. Residues: CASSPSIGAGTYNEQFF.

V is TRBV29-1 and J is TRBJ1-1, with D possibly being TRBD1 (6 bases). With 1 base removed from V and 0 bases from J, the gap between germline ends came to 12 bases. Germline V gene sequence: CDR1 SQVTM, CDR2 ANQGSEA. The CDR3 contains 15 residues. In nucleotides, the CDR3 is TGCAGCGTTGAAGCCAGGGACAACTTGAACACTGAAGCTTTCTTT. Translation gives CSVEARDNLNTEAFF.

The V gene is TRBV30, the J gene TRBJ1-1; D is ambiguous. Germline CDR1 reads GTSNPN; CDR2 reads SVGIG (reference sequence). The V gene lost 5 bases and the J gene lost 2 bases, with 12 bases spanning the gap. This CDR3 region has 13 residues. CDR3 coding DNA: TGTGCCTGGGTAGGCCAGGAAAACACTGAAGCTTTCTTT. It is translated as CAWVGQENTEAFF.

This clone was counted once. The rearrangement links TRBV19 to TRBJ2-7, with a weak D call TRBD1 (5 bases). The V gene's germline CDR1 is LNHDA and CDR2 SQIVND (reference sequence). V was cut by 8 bases and J by 0 bases, with 17 bases left in between. The CDR3 sequence is 15 residues long. The CDR3, as DNA: TGTGCCAGTCAACTTTACCAGGGAAACTCCTACGAGCAGTACTTC. Encoded protein: CASQLYQGNSYEQYF.

The V and J genes are TRBV27 and TRBJ2-7; 7 bases are shared with TRBD1. The germline V gene has CDR1 MNHEY and CDR2 SMNVEV (reference sequence). Unmatched junction bases numbered 12, after V lost 5 bases and J lost 2 bases. CDR3 length: 16 amino acids. CDR3 region: CASSATPGQATYEQYF. CDR3 nucleotides: TGTGCCAGCAGTGCCACGCCTGGACAGGCTACCTACGAGCAGTACTTC.

This clone has only one observation. This chain links TRBV29-1 with TRBJ1-1; 7 nucleotides line up with TRBD1. CDR3 length: 11 amino acids. V was clipped by 5 bases and J by 8 bases; unmatched bases: 5. Germline V lookup: CDR1 SQVTM, CDR2 ANQGSEA. CDR3: CSVYQTGEAFF. DNA for the CDR3: TGCAGCGTTTACCAGACAGGGGAAGCTTTCTTT.

V gene TRBV28 combines with J gene TRBJ2-7, with D possibly matching TRBD1 (5 bases). V was cut by 8 bases and J by 3 bases, with 14 bases left in between. This CDR3 is 13 amino acids long. In germline, CDR1 is MDHEN, CDR2 SYDVKM. The CDR3 loop reads CASLGVDNYEQYF. CDR3 in DNA: TGTGCCAGCCTAGGAGTGGACAACTACGAGCAGTACTTC.

The chain couples TRBV7-6 to TRBJ1-1, with a weak D call TRBD1 (5 bases). Per the germline V gene, CDR1 is SGHVS and CDR2 is FNYEAQ. The V end lost 4 bases, the J end lost 8 bases, and 11 bases lay between the germline ends. The CDR3 has 12 residues. Written as DNA, the CDR3 is TGTGCCAGCAGCTCAAATGGGGGAGAAGCTTTCTTT. Translation: CASSSNGGEAFF.

The V call is TRBV28, the J call TRBJ1-1, with 10 nucleotides matching TRBD1. The CDR3 spans 16 residues. Germline V CDR1 and CDR2: MDHEN, SYDVKM. The J segment lost 7 bases and the V segment lost 2 bases, leaving 10 bases of the junction unmatched. CDR3 DNA: TGTGCCAGCAGTTTAGAGGGGGACAGGGGACCTCTTGAAGCTTTCTTT. Amino acids: CASSLEGDRGPLEAFF.

The chain is built from TRBV28 and TRBJ2-3; 8 nucleotides agree with TRBD1. V shed 5 bases, J shed 1 base, and the junction held 11 bases outside the gene matches. Germline assignment: CDR1 MDHEN and CDR2 SYDVKM. CDR3 size: 17 residues. The DNA of the CDR3 is TGTGCCAGCAGTCCCTCCCTGGACAGGGCTCGCACAGATACGCAGTATTTT. This sequence encodes CASSPSLDRARTDTQYF.

The gene calls are TRBV4-1 and TRBJ1-2, with D possibly being TRBD1 (6 bases). CDR3 length: 15 residues. Per germline, CDR1 MGHRA and CDR2 YSYEKL. Trimming stripped 2 bases from V and 3 bases from J, with 13 bases between. The CDR3 is CASSQKTGKYYGYTF. The CDR3 region has the DNA TGCGCCAGCAGCCAAAAGACAGGAAAATACTATGGCTACACCTTC.

The rearrangement uses TRBV2 and TRBJ2-1, with D unclear. From germline, CDR1 is SNHLY and CDR2 FYNNEI. V was cut by 10 bases and J by 2 bases, with 6 bases left in between. The CDR3 is made up of 11 amino acids. The CDR3 coding sequence is TGTGCCAACCAACCCTACAATGAGCAGTTCTTC. Amino acid sequence: CANQPYNEQFF.